The entry below describes one TCR beta chain. Its antigen is as yet unknown. Researchers amplified the TCR beta CDR3 regions from RNA transcripts. The TCR CDR3 first-round RT-PCR relied on the HTBI primer set. TCRdb recomputed calls from the multiplex PCR reads with MiXCR, one row per CDR3 protein. The sample carries 600,000 to 800,000 distinct CDR3 sequences, around 40% recorded once. The data originate from a study of T cells in Graves' hyperthyroidism and ophthalmopathy. Notes on the study in general: Researchers report that a 13 V-J model separated ophthalmopathy from stable hyperthyroidism. For ophthalmopathy, model prediction preceded onset by a median about 6 months. Blood shared most expanded thyroid clonotypes above 0.001.

The V gene lost 1 base and the J gene lost 0 bases, with 10 bases spanning the gap. The CDR3 length is 16 residues. Over 18 months, lack of ophthalmopathy progression marked Graves' hyperthyroidism as stable. Sequencing was performed on blood. This chain uses TRBV12-3 or TRBV12-4 with TRBJ1-3, with a weak D call TRBD1 (5 bases). This TCR derives from a woman between 35 and 50 years old with Graves' hyperthyroidism. The CDR3 bases are TGTGCCAGCAGTTTAGGGGGCTCCGACTCTGGAAACACCATATATTTT. Its protein product is CASSLGGSDSGNTIYF.